One sample yielded the 2 T cell receptor beta chains listed below, sequenced in a study of cytomegalovirus exposure and HLA in healthy donors. Amplification used 60 Vbeta primers and 13 Jbeta primers. Method: immunoSEQ multiplex PCR; TCRdb's copy keeps in-frame clones and lacks some. Its clone listing holds 45,000 to 60,000 clones. Sample: PBMCs. The receptors come from a male donor in good health and CMV-seronegative.

J is TRBJ2-7 and V is TRBV6-1; D is possibly TRBD2 (6 bases). CDR3 size: 15 residues. The germline V and J ends were trimmed by 0 bases and 4 bases, with 13 bases remaining between them. Germline values: CDR1 MNHNS, CDR2 SASEGT. The CDR3 DNA reads as TGTGCCAGCAGTGAAGCGCGCGGGATGGTGTACGAGCAGTACTTC. It is translated as CASSEARGMVYEQYF.

The chain couples TRBV28 to TRBJ2-5, with D perhaps matching TRBD1 (5 bases). TRBJ2-7 explains the end of the DNA better; the J call may be wrong. The germline CDR1 and CDR2 sequences are MDHEN and SYDVKM. This CDR3 contains 11 residues. The CDR3 spells CASSLGAEQYF. The CDR3 nucleotides read TGTGCCAGCAGCCTAGGGGCCGAGCAGTACTTC.